This T cell receptor beta chain is drawn from a study of beta chain features in type 1 diabetes. Germline-derived CDR1 and CDR2 are SGHRS and YFSETQ. V lost 4 bases and J 5 bases, leaving 12 bases between the germline ends. The CDR3 totals 14 residues. The whole isolated RNA underwent reverse transcription, so sequencing captured expressed TCRB transcripts. Method: immunoSEQ multiplex PCR; TCRdb's copy keeps in-frame clones and lacks some. The data contain about 190,000 clones, roughly 7.1% of them seen just once; the ten biggest clones take up 0.94%. Remarks on this clone: Its antigen remains unidentified.

Points from the study as a whole: Moderate but significant shortening of TCRB CDR3s was recorded in all four CD4+ subsets from Type 1 diabetes patients.

Blood was collected once per donor into heparin, averaging around 120 mL. This TCR was sampled from a woman aged 40 to 50 with type 1 diabetes. Sequenced sample: central memory CD4+ T cells from blood. The chain has TRBV5-1 and TRBJ2-2, with D maybe TRBD1 (5 bases). The CDR3 DNA sequence: TGCGCCAGCAGCGGCCCGACAGAAACCGGGGAGCTGTTTTTT. Its translation: CASSGPTETGELFF.